This section outlines one T cell receptor (beta chain) sequence together with its context. The source of the sample is a study of regulatory T cells in long-lasting Graves disease. Documented time point: persistent/refractory GD, antithyroid drugs over 5 years with positive TRAb. Following extraction of RNA from PBMCs, that RNA was used to make the TCR library. Germline values: CDR1 SGHDN, CDR2 FVKESK. The V gene end was trimmed by 1 base and the J gene end by 2 bases; junction bases not matched to a gene: 3. This CDR3 region has 17 residues. CDR3-region Arm-PCR and iRepertoire HTBI primers produced the TCR beta libraries. Each CDR3 protein is one row after TCRdb ran MiXCR on the multiplex PCR reads. The repertoire consists of about 470,000 distinct CDR3 sequences, with around a fifth occurring once and the leading ten covering more than 6%.

The receptor was isolated from a female donor with Graves disease. The chain links TRBV14 to TRBJ2-5; the match to TRBD2 covers 14 bases. The sample in question was peripheral blood mononuclear cells (PBMCs), obtained when the disease was refractory, from a patient treated with antithyroid drugs. The CDR3 nucleotides are TGTGCCAGCAGCCAAGGAGGACTAGCGGGAGGACAAGAGACCCAGTACTTC. It translates to CASSQGGLAGGQETQYF.